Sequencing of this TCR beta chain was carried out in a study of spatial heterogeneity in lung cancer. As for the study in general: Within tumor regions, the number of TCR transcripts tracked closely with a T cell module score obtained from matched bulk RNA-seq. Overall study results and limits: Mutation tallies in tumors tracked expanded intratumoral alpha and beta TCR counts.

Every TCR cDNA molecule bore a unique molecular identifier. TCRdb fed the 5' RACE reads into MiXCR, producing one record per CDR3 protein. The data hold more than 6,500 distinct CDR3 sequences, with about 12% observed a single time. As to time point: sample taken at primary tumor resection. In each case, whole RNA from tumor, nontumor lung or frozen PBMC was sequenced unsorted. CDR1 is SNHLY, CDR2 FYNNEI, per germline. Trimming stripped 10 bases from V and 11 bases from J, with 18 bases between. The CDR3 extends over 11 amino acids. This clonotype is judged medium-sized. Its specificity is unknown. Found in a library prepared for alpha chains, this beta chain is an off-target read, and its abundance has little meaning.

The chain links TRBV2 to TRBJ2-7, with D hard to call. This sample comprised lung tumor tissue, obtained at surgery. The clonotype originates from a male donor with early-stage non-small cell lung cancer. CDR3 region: CATSMGSLEYF. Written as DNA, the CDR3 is TGTGCCACCTCTATGGGGTCACTGGAGTACTTC.